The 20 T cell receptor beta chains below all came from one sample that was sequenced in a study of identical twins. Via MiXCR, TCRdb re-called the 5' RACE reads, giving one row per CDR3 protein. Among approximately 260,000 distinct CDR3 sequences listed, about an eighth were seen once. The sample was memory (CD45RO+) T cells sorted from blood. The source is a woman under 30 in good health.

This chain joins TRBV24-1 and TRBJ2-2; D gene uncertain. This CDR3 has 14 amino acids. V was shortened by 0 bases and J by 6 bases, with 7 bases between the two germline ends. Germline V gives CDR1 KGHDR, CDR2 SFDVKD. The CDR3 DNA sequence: TGTGCCACCAGTGATTTGCATAGTGCCGGGGAGCTGTTTTTT. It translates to CATSDLHSAGELFF.

The CDR3 region has the DNA TGTGCCAGCAGCCTGCGGCTTAGTAGCGGGATGGGAGAGACCCAGTACTTC. Amino acid sequence: CASSLRLSSGMGETQYF. This chain uses TRBV3-1 with TRBJ2-5; TRBD2 agrees at 8 bases. CDR1 and CDR2 from the germline V gene are LGHDT and YNNKEL (reference sequence). V shed 4 bases and J 4 bases; nucleotides not matched to a gene: 14. The CDR3 is 17 residues long.

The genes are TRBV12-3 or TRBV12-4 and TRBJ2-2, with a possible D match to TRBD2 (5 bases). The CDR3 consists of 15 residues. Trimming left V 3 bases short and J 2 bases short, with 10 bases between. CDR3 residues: CASSLRLANTGELFF. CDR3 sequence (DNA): TGTGCCAGCAGTTTGAGGCTAGCTAACACCGGGGAGCTGTTTTTT.

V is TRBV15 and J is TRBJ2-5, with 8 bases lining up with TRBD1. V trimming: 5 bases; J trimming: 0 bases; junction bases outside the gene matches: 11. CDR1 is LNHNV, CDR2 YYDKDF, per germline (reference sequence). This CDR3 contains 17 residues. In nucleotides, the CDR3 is TGTGCCACCAGCCCTATCCGAGAGGACAGGGACCAAGAGACCCAGTACTTC. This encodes CATSPIREDRDQETQYF.

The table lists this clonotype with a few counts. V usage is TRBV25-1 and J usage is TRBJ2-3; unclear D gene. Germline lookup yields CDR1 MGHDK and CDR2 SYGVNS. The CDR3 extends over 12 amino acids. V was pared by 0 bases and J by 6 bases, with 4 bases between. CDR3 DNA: TGTGCCAGCAGTGAATACGGGGATACGCAGTATTTT. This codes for CASSEYGDTQYF.

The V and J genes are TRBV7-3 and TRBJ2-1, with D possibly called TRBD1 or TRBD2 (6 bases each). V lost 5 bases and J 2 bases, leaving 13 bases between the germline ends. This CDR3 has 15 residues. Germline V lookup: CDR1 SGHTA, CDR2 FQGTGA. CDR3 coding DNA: TGTGCCAGCAGCCAGACGGGGGCGACCTACAATGAGCAGTTCTTC. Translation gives CASSQTGATYNEQFF. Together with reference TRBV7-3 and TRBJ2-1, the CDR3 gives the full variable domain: GAGVSQTPSNKVTEKGKYVELRCDPISGHTALYWYRQSLGQGPEFLIYFQGTGAADDSGLPNDRFFAVRPEGSVSTLKIQRTERGDSAVYLCASSQTGATYNEQFFGPGTRLTVL.

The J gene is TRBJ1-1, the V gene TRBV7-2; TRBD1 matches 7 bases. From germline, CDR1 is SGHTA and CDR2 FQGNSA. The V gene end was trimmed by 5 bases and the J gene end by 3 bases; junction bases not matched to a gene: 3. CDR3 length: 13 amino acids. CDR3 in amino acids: CASSLTGYTEAFF. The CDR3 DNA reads TGTGCCAGCAGCCTGACAGGGTACACTGAAGCTTTCTTT. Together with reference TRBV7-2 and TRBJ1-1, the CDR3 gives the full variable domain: GAGVSQSPSNKVTEKGKDVELRCDPISGHTALYWYRQSLGQGLEFLIYFQGNSAPDKSGLPSDRFSAERTGGSVSTLTIQRTQQEDSAVYLCASSLTGYTEAFFGQGTRLTVV.

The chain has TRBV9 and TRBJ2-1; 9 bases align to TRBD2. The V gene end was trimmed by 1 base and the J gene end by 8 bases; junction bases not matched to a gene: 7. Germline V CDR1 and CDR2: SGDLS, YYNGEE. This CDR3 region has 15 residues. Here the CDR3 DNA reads TGTGCCAGCAGCGTATGGAATAGCGGGGGCGATGAGCAGTTCTTC. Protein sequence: CASSVWNSGGDEQFF.

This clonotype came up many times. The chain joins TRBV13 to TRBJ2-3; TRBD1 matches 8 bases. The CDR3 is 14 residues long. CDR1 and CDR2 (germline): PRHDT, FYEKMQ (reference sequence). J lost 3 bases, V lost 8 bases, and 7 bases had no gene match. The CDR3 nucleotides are TGTGCCAGCGTCCAGGGGGCTGGGACAGATACGCAGTATTTT. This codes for CASVQGAGTDTQYF.

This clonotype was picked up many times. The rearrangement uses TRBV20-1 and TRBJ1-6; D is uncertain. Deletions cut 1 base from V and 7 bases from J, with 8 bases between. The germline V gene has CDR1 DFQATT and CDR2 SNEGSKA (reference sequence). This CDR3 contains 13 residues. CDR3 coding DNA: TGCAGTGCTAGAGGCACGGCGAATTCACCCCTCCACTTT. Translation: CSARGTANSPLHF.

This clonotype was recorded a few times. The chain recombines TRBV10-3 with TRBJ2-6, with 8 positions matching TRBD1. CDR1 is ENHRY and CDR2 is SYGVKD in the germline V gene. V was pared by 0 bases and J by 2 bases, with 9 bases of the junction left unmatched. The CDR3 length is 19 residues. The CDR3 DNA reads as TGTGCCATCAGTGAGTCCCCAGGGGGCTTCGGAACTGGGGCCAACGTCCTGACTTTC. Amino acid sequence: CAISESPGGFGTGANVLTF.

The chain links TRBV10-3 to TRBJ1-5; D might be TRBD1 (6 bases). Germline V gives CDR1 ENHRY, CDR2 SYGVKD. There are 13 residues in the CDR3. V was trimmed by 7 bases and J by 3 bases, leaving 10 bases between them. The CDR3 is CAIKGQLNQPQHF. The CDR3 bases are TGTGCCATCAAAGGACAGCTCAATCAGCCCCAGCATTTT.

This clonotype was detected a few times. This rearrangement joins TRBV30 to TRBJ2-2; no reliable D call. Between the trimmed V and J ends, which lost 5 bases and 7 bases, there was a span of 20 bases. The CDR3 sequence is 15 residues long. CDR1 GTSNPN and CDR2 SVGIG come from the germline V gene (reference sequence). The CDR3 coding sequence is TGTGCCTGGGGGCCCGCTCTGTATCTAGGCGGGGAGCTGTTTTTT. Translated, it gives CAWGPALYLGGELFF.

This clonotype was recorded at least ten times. CDR3 nucleotides: TGTGCCAGCTCCCTAGATGCAACTAATGAAAAACTGTTTTTT. It yields the protein CASSLDATNEKLFF. J is TRBJ1-4 and V is TRBV18; no definite D call. Trimming stripped 6 bases from V and 0 bases from J, with 8 bases between. This CDR3 comprises 14 residues. CDR1 is KGHSH, CDR2 LQKENI, per germline.

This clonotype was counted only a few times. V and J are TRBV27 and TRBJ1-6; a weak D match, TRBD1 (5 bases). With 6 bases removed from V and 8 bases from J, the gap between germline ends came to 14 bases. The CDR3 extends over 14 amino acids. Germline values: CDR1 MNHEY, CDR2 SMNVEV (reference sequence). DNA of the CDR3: TGTGCCAGCAGCCTCCAGGAGGGGTATTCACCCCTCCACTTT. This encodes CASSLQEGYSPLHF.

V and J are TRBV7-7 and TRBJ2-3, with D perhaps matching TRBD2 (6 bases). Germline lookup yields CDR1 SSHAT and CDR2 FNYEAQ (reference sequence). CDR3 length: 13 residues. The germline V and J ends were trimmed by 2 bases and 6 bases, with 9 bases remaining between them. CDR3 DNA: TGTGCCAGCAGCTTAATCGGAGGGGATACGCAGTATTTT. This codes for CASSLIGGDTQYF.

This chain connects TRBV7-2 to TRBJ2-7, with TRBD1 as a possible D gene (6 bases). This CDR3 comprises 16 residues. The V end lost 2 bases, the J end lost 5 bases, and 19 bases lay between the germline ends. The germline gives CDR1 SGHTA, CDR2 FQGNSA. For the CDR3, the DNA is TGTGCCAGCAGCTTATATGGTCACAGGGCCACCCACGAGCAGTACTTC. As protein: CASSLYGHRATHEQYF.

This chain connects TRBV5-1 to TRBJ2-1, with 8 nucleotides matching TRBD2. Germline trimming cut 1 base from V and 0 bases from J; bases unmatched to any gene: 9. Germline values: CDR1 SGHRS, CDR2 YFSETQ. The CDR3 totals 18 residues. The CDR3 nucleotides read TGCGCCAGCAGCTTGAATAGCGGGACCATGAACTCCTACAATGAGCAGTTCTTC. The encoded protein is CASSLNSGTMNSYNEQFF.

In nucleotides, the CDR3 is TGTGCCAGCAGCTTCTACCGGGACATGAACACTGAAGCTTTCTTT. Its translation is CASSFYRDMNTEAFF. The chain combines TRBV13 with TRBJ1-1, with a possible D match to TRBD1 (6 bases). Germline V gives CDR1 PRHDT, CDR2 FYEKMQ (reference sequence). Trimming shortened V by 3 bases and J by 0 bases, and 11 bases separated the two germline ends. The CDR3 has 15 amino acids.

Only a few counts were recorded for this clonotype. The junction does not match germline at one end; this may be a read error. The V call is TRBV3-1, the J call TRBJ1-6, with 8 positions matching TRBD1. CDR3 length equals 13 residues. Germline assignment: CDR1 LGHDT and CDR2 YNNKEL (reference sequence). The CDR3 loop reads CASTGGQASPLHF. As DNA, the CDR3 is TGTGCCAGTACAGGGGGACAAGCTTCACCCCTCCATTTT.